This T cell receptor beta chain stems from a study of cytomegalovirus exposure and HLA in healthy donors. General study findings and limits: Reportedly, cytomegalovirus status was diagnosed with high sensitivity and specificity.

This clone appeared a single time. As yet, its antigen is unknown. Donors were drawn from the approximately 110-subject validation cohort, separate from the approximately 670-subject first cohort. Repertoires were generated with immunoSEQ multiplex PCR, while TCRdb's copy carries only in-frame clones and drops some. The data show about 220,000 clones, around nine tenths seen once. Specimen: PBMCs. This TCR was recovered from a woman between 18 and 29 years old in good health and CMV-seronegative.

CDR3 DNA sequence: TGTGCCAGCAGCTTAAATCCGGGGAACACTGAAGCTTTCTTT. Its protein is CASSLNPGNTEAFF. V gene TRBV7-3 combines with J gene TRBJ1-1; D not certain. Germline V gene lookup returns CDR1 SGHTA and CDR2 FQGTGA. The CDR3 loop spans 14 amino acids. V lost 1 base to trimming and J lost 1 base, with 7 bases between them.